This T cell receptor (beta chain) was sequenced in a study of Ad26.COV2.S vaccination and SARS-CoV-2 variants (TCRdb year 2021). General notes on the study: The specificity and breadth of SARS-CoV-2-reactive T cell receptors after Ad26.COV2.S vaccination were assessed by TCRbeta repertoire sequencing. The TCR-sequenced set comprised around 30 samples: 19 Ad26.COV2.S vaccine recipients, 5 placebo recipients and 8 SARS-CoV-2 convalescent individuals.

TCRbeta CDR3 regions were sequenced with the immunoSEQ Assay. After extraction, genomic DNA underwent amplification by bias-controlled multiplex PCR, followed by high-throughput sequencing. Turning to the authors' computational methods: To quantify the absolute abundance of every unique TCRbeta CDR3 region, sequences were collapsed and filtered. T cell fraction was estimated by normalizing TCRbeta template counts to usable DNA, which was measured by amplifying reference genes present in all nucleated cells. Repertoire TCRs were annotated as SARS-CoV-2-specific by exact matching of V gene, CDR3 amino acid sequence and J gene to a known reactive TCR set. The reference SARS-CoV-2 TCR set was derived from MIRA and filtered for enrichment in COVID-19-positive ImmuneCODE repertoires, a step that removed public or cross-reactive TCRs. Using the MIRA antigens, annotated TCRs were further analysed by specific ORF or by position within an ORF. Breadth was defined as annotated unique rearrangements over total unique productive rearrangements; depth was the summed frequency of those rearrangements. Two-sided Wilcoxon rank-sum tests were used to compare TCR breadth between groups. The table was pulled from immuneACCESS by TCRdb, which kept in-frame rearrangements only. Such tables lose some clones; where checked, under half of the loss comes from unresolved V genes, and the rest has no known cause. The V and J calls and clone size come from that table; D and trimming were worked out from the DNA. This sample gives some 350,000 clones in total; just over 90% of them show up just once. 3.5% to 4.5% of the sample is taken by the ten largest.

Findings and caveats that apply to the study as a whole: Vaccine and placebo recipients had similar non-spike TCR breadth, a finding consistent with the vaccine containing only spike. Compared with placebo recipients, Ad26.COV2.S recipients showed higher spike-specific TCR breadth (P = 0.0014). The authors noted that the TCR breadth and depth analyses may have underestimated total T cell responses. After vaccination, substantial breadth of spike-specific CD8+ and CD4+ T cell responses was reported.

On this clone itself: The antigen it binds to is not known. Base qualities are missing; no much larger clone stands one base away.

The time point label, read with the paper, signifies: individuals recovered from natural SARS-CoV-2 infection. The sequences come from peripheral blood, collected after recovery from COVID-19. The origin of this receptor is a human donor who had recovered from COVID-19.

The bases are TGTGCCAGCTCACACGACAGGTTTAGCAATCAGCCCCAGCATTTT. It translates as CASSHDRFSNQPQHF. The chain was built from TRBV18 and TRBJ1-5; the D segment could be TRBD1, given 6 matching bases. For CDR1 and CDR2, the germline V gene lists KGHSH and LQKENI. Taken from cysteine to phenylalanine, the CDR3 has 15 residues. Only the CDR3 DNA stays, 45 bases, in frame from base 1. The germline ends are 10 bases apart after V is trimmed by 4 bases and J by 0 bases. Beyond the CDR3, the reference TRBV18 and TRBJ1-5 genes provide the residues; the full variable domain reads: NAGVMQNPRHLVRRRGQEARLRCSPMKGHSHVYWYRQLPEEGLKFMVYLQKENIIDESGMPKERFSAEFPKEGPSILRIQQVVRGDSAAYFCASSHDRFSNQPQHFGDGTRLSIL.